The 3 T cell receptor beta chains listed next were all sequenced from one sample in a study of post-analysis software for immune sequencing data (dated by TCRdb to between 2014 and 2016). The paper's findings and limits, for the study overall: Patients showed significantly higher frequencies than controls for roughly five TRBV segments, among them TRBV5-6, TRBV5-1 and TRBV20-1.

Their recognized antigens are unknown. Receptor amplification or capture employed PCR. The reads were generated on an Illumina HiSeq 2500. Unique molecular identifiers were incorporated into TCR beta cDNA libraries to reduce PCR and sequencing biases. TCRdb applied fastp at Q25 and MiXCR to the public reads, then kept only in-frame beta chains. Under each unique CDR3 protein, matching rows form one entry showing the most common genes and DNA. For this sample there are some 450,000 distinct CDR3 sequences; under 55% appear just once. The ten largest account for about an eighth of the sample. Material for sequencing was blood. These receptor sequences come from a girl aged 10-17 years with multiple sclerosis.

A word on this clonotype: At one boundary the junction diverges from the germline segment, which might be a read error. The chain links TRBV15 to TRBJ2-4; D is ambiguous. Germline loops: CDR1 LNHNV, CDR2 YYDKDF (reference sequence). The CDR3 covers 12 residues. The CDR3, as DNA: TGTGCCACCAGTCAACTCCAAAACATTCAGGACTTC. This codes for CATSQLQNIQDF.

Written as DNA, the CDR3 is TGCGCCAGCAGCTTGGGGACAGGAGCAACTAATGAAAAACTGTTTTTT. This codes for CASSLGTGATNEKLFF. The chain combines TRBV5-1 with TRBJ1-4, with 7 positions matching TRBD1. The CDR3 length is 16 residues. The trim removed 0 bases at V and 0 bases at J, leaving 2 bases unmatched. CDR1 SGHRS and CDR2 YFSETQ come from the germline V gene.

To note about this clonotype: No conserved phenylalanine or tryptophan is present at the end of the CDR3, so a read error is the likely explanation. The J gene is TRBJ2-3, the V gene TRBV10-3, with 7 bases lining up with TRBD2. J was trimmed by 0 bases and V by 5 bases; bases with no gene match: 2. This CDR3 is built from 14 residues. CDR1 ENHRY and CDR2 SYGVKD come from the germline V gene. CDR3 in amino acids: CAISTSASTDTQYV. The CDR3 region has the DNA TGTGCCATCAGTACTAGCGCGAGCACAGATACGCAGTATGTT.